Below are 22 T cell receptor beta chains sequenced from a single sample in a study of blood T cell repertoires in COVID-19. Profiling relied on immunoSEQ multiplex PCR, and the TCRdb table lists in-frame clones only, not all of them. There are approximately 250,000 clones in the sample; around 80% occur only once, and 1.4% lies in the top ten. Specimen: peripheral blood. The receptor set was obtained from a woman aged 40 to 50 who had recovered from COVID-19.

The chain uses TRBV18 and TRBJ1-2, with TRBD1 as a possible D gene (6 bases). Trimming cost V 1 base and J 5 bases, with 14 bases left between them. The germline V gene has CDR1 KGHSH and CDR2 LQKENI. The CDR3 has 15 amino acids. CDR3 nucleotide sequence: TGTGCCAGCTCACCACTAGACACAGGGTTATATGGCTACACCTTC. The encoded protein is CASSPLDTGLYGYTF.

In this sample, this clone turned up once. This chain uses TRBV10-3 with TRBJ1-4, with D possibly matching TRBD1 (5 bases). The V gene's germline CDR1 is ENHRY and CDR2 SYGVKD. The CDR3 spans 13 residues. Between the trimmed V and J ends, which lost 3 bases and 6 bases, there was a span of 8 bases. CDR3 DNA sequence: TGTGCCATCAGTGACCAGGGTTATGAAAAACTGTTTTTT. Translation gives CAISDQGYEKLFF.

This chain uses TRBV6-2 or TRBV6-3 with TRBJ2-3; tentatively, D is TRBD2 (6 bases). The CDR3 runs to 15 residues. The V gene's germline CDR1 is MNHEY and CDR2 SVGEGT. With 4 bases removed from V and 0 bases from J, the gap between germline ends came to 11 bases. Written as DNA, the CDR3 is TGTGCCAGCAGTTCCCTAGGGACTAGCACAGATACGCAGTATTTT. This encodes CASSSLGTSTDTQYF.

The chain carries TRBV11-2 and TRBJ1-4; 7 bases are a match to TRBD1. Germline CDR1 and CDR2: SGHAT and FQNNGV. The CDR3 runs 16 residues. The V segment lost 5 bases and the J segment 4 bases; nucleotides outside the gene matches: 10. The CDR3 loop is CASSRGGTENNEKLFF. CDR3 nucleotide sequence: TGTGCCAGCAGCCGCGGGGGGACAGAGAATAATGAAAAACTGTTTTTT.

The genes are TRBV19 and TRBJ1-5, with D maybe TRBD1 (6 bases). CDR1 is LNHDA and CDR2 is SQIVND in the germline V gene (reference sequence). CDR3 size: 14 residues. Trimming removed 7 bases from V and 5 bases from J, with 15 bases in between. The CDR3 coding sequence is TGTGCCAGTACCCCGACAGGTCCAGATCAGCCCCAGCATTTT. Amino acids: CASTPTGPDQPQHF.

The table lists this clone with a few counts. The gene calls are TRBV4-3 and TRBJ2-2; a weak D match, TRBD2 (7 bases). Trimming left V 0 bases short and J 0 bases short, with 17 bases between. Looked up from germline, CDR1 is LGHNA and CDR2 is YSLEER. There are 19 residues in the CDR3. For the CDR3, the DNA is TGCGCCAGCAGCCAAGAAGCTGGCGGGGGCCGCTCGAACACCGGGGAGCTGTTTTTT. Protein sequence: CASSQEAGGGRSNTGELFF.

The CDR3 DNA sequence: TGTGCCCAGAGACCCGGGACAAGTAATGAAAAACTGTTTTTT. It encodes CAQRPGTSNEKLFF. This chain links TRBV30 with TRBJ1-4, with D perhaps TRBD1 (6 bases). The CDR3 is 14 residues long. With 8 bases removed from V and 4 bases from J, the gap between germline ends came to 17 bases. Germline lookup yields CDR1 GTSNPN and CDR2 SVGIG (reference sequence).

The CDR3 is CASSLDRGDTQYF. CDR3 nucleotides: TGTGCCAGCAGCTTAGATCGGGGAGATACGCAGTATTTT. The chain links TRBV11-3 to TRBJ2-3, with D perhaps matching TRBD2 (5 bases). This CDR3 has 13 amino acids. Germline V gene sequence: CDR1 SGHNT, CDR2 YENEEA. V lost 0 bases and J lost 5, with 6 bases in between.

V usage is TRBV9 and J usage is TRBJ2-7; 11 nucleotides agree with TRBD2. Germline V gene sequence: CDR1 SGDLS, CDR2 YYNGEE. Unmatched junction bases numbered 5, after V lost 0 bases and J lost 3 bases. The CDR3 spans 16 residues. The CDR3 nucleotides are TGTGCCAGCAGCGTAGCCCCCGGGACTAGCGGCTACGAGCAGTACTTC. Translated: CASSVAPGTSGYEQYF.

This sequence joins TRBV11-2 and TRBJ2-3, with 14 bases identical to TRBD2. The CDR3 spans 19 residues. Germline V CDR1 and CDR2: SGHAT, FQNNGV. The trim removed 2 bases at V and 0 bases at J, leaving 7 bases unmatched. The CDR3 bases are TGTGCCAGCAGCTTACCGACTAGCGGGGGGGCCAGAAGCACAGATACGCAGTATTTT. Translated, it gives CASSLPTSGGARSTDTQYF.

This rearrangement joins TRBV19 to TRBJ1-2; no firm D call. CDR3 size: 11 residues. Germline V gene sequence: CDR1 LNHDA, CDR2 SQIVND (reference sequence). Trimming stripped 10 bases from V and 5 bases from J, with 11 bases between. CDR3 in DNA: TGTGCCACAGGAAGGCTGTATGGCTACACCTTC. Translation: CATGRLYGYTF.

The chain links TRBV12-5 to TRBJ2-3; D might be TRBD2 (6 bases). Per the germline V gene, CDR1 is LGHNT and CDR2 is FRNRAP. Trimming removed 3 bases at V and 5 bases at J, with 12 bases between. The CDR3 loop spans 14 amino acids. The CDR3 DNA follows: TGTGCTAGTGGTTTCAGGGTGGAGGGAGATACGCAGTATTTT. Encoded protein: CASGFRVEGDTQYF.

This chain links TRBV11-3 with TRBJ2-1, with TRBD1 identical over 7 bases. The germline V gene has CDR1 SGHNT and CDR2 YENEEA. Germline trimming cut 5 bases from V and 5 bases from J; bases unmatched to any gene: 9. The CDR3 contains 15 residues. The CDR3 region has the DNA TGTGCCAGCAGCCCCTCCGGGACAGAAAACAATGAGCAGTTCTTC. Residues: CASSPSGTENNEQFF.

The genes are TRBV9 and TRBJ2-7, with 12 bases lining up with TRBD1. The CDR3 is 16 amino acids. Germline CDR1 is SGDLS and CDR2 is YYNGEE. Trimming removed 4 bases from V and 5 bases from J; junction bases left unmatched: 10. The CDR3 nucleotides read TGTGCCAGCAGCACTGACGGGGGACAGGGGGCTAACGAGCAGTACTTC. Amino acids: CASSTDGGQGANEQYF.

V and J are TRBV6-2 or TRBV6-3 and TRBJ1-1, with D possibly being TRBD1 (5 bases). There are 14 residues in the CDR3. Germline lookup yields CDR1 MNHEY and CDR2 SVGEGT. V lost 2 bases and J 10 bases, leaving 17 bases between the germline ends. The DNA for the CDR3 is TGTGCCAGCAGTTACCCAACAGGACGTACGGGAGCTTTCTTT. Its protein product is CASSYPTGRTGAFF.

The chain employs TRBV5-1 and TRBJ2-1; a possible D gene is TRBD2 (5 bases). This CDR3 spans 13 amino acids. V was trimmed by 3 bases and J by 5 bases, leaving 9 bases between them. Germline V gives CDR1 SGHRS, CDR2 YFSETQ. CDR3 region: CASSSDWNNEQFF. The DNA of the CDR3 is TGCGCCAGCAGCTCGGACTGGAACAATGAGCAGTTCTTC.

V and J are TRBV7-9 and TRBJ1-2; D may be TRBD1 (6 bases). The CDR3 length is 14 residues. Per germline, CDR1 SEHNR and CDR2 FQNEAQ (reference sequence). Trimming removed 2 bases from V and 6 bases from J, with 13 bases in between. CDR3 DNA: TGTGCCAGCAGCTTAATTAGTACAGGGAATGGCTACACCTTC. Protein: CASSLISTGNGYTF.

The chain links TRBV30 to TRBJ2-2; no clear D gene. Germline V gives CDR1 GTSNPN, CDR2 SVGIG (reference sequence). Trimming took 7 bases from V and 4 from J, leaving 13 bases between them. CDR3 length equals 13 residues. DNA for the CDR3: TGTGCCTCCCTCCGTCCCCTCACCGGGGAGCTGTTTTTT. It translates to CASLRPLTGELFF.

The rearrangement uses TRBV6-5 and TRBJ1-2; the match to TRBD1 covers 8 bases. J lost 1 base, V lost 2 bases, and 6 bases had no gene match. Germline-derived CDR1 and CDR2 are MNHEY and SVGAGI. This CDR3 region has 16 residues. CDR3 sequence (DNA): TGTGCCAGCAGTTACGCTCCAGGGGGCAGTAACTATGGCTACACCTTC. The encoded protein is CASSYAPGGSNYGYTF.

The rearrangement links TRBV7-2 to TRBJ2-3, with 7 bases matching TRBD1. This CDR3 has 14 residues. Losses at the gene ends were 5 bases for V and 5 bases for J; bases not matched to a gene: 7. CDR1 is SGHTA and CDR2 is FQGNSA in the germline V gene. The CDR3 nucleotides read TGTGCCAGCAGCGTAACACAGGGGAGAGATACGCAGTATTTT. Amino acid sequence: CASSVTQGRDTQYF. Combining the CDR3 with reference TRBV7-2 and TRBJ2-3 gives the whole variable domain GAGVSQSPSNKVTEKGKDVELRCDPISGHTALYWYRQSLGQGLEFLIYFQGNSAPDKSGLPSDRFSAERTGGSVSTLTIQRTQQEDSAVYLCASSVTQGRDTQYFGPGTRLTVL.

In its sample, this clone was seen many times. The chain is built from TRBV3-1 (or the pseudogene TRBV3-2) and TRBJ1-2; D is unclear. The V and J ends lost 1 base and 4 bases respectively, with 13 bases between them. Germline V gene data show CDR1 as LGHDT and CDR2 as YNNKEL (reference sequence). The CDR3 runs to 15 residues. The CDR3: CASSQALLVGYGYTF. The CDR3 DNA reads TGTGCCAGCAGCCAAGCTCTTTTGGTCGGCTATGGCTACACCTTC.

This chain joins TRBV7-8 and TRBJ2-7, with TRBD1 matching over 7 bases. Germline V gives CDR1 SGHVS, CDR2 FQNEAQ. Trimming removed 3 bases from V and 3 bases from J; junction bases left unmatched: 5. This CDR3 comprises 14 residues. CDR3 in amino acids: CASSFRDSYYEQYF. Written as DNA, the CDR3 is TGTGCCAGCAGCTTCCGGGACAGTTACTACGAGCAGTACTTC.